Described below is a single T cell receptor (beta chain) sequence and its context. The record originates from a study of patients and donors after allogeneic stem cell transplantation. Germline V gene sequence: CDR1 SGHAT, CDR2 FQNNGV. The CDR3 runs 18 residues. The V gene end was trimmed by 2 bases and the J gene end by 0 bases; junction bases not matched to a gene: 10. One entry per CDR3 protein results from TCRdb running MiXCR on the RT-PCR reads. The table records over 350,000 distinct CDR3 sequences, about a sixth of them present only once. This clonotype originated in a human donor who was either an allogeneic HSCT recipient or a stem cell or donor lymphocyte infusion donor (not recorded which). It is not recorded whose cells these are; they may come from a transplant donor. This chain links TRBV11-2 with TRBJ1-5; the match to TRBD1 covers 7 bases. The sample was blood, either unsorted or a sorted T cell fraction (not recorded which). The CDR3 here is CASSLLSRGAVSNQPQHF. DNA for the CDR3: TGTGCCAGCAGCTTACTCTCCAGGGGGGCTGTTAGCAATCAGCCCCAGCATTTT.